Listed below are T cell receptor beta chains from one sample, sequenced in a study of blood T cell repertoires in COVID-19. Profiled with immunoSEQ multiplex PCR; TCRdb holds only in-frame clones, not every one. The sample holds roughly 430,000 clones, nearly 90% seen once. Material: PBMCs or T cells enriched from blood (not recorded which). The receptors were gathered from a woman between 35 and 50 years old with acute COVID-19. Each CDR3 is given with its conserved first and last residue. A D gene is named only where the DNA matches it firmly. For some rows the clone size is stated as once, few or many, or as a class when expanded; others skip it.

d_gene	v_gene	abundance	j_gene	CDR3aa	CDR3nt
.	TRBV30	.	TRBJ2-2	CAWSLDRLHTGELFF	TGTGCCTGGAGTCTAGACAGACTTCACACCGGGGAGCTGTTTTTT
.	TRBV28	once	TRBJ1-5	CASSANQPQHF	TGTGCCAGCAGTGCGAATCAGCCCCAGCATTTT
TRBD1	TRBV27	.	TRBJ1-5	CASNKGTGDQPQHF	TGTGCCAGCAACAAAGGGACAGGGGATCAGCCCCAGCATTTT
TRBD1	TRBV5-4	once	TRBJ1-2	CASSSGTGRNYGYTF	TGTGCCAGCAGCTCTGGGACAGGGCGGAACTATGGCTACACCTTC
TRBD2	TRBV4-2	.	TRBJ2-5	CASSQASGGEETQYF	TGTGCCAGCAGCCAAGCTAGCGGGGGGGAAGAGACCCAGTACTTC
.	TRBV10-1	.	TRBJ2-3	CASSEMGGDTQYF	TGCGCCAGCAGTGAGATGGGGGGAGATACGCAGTATTTT
.	TRBV15	.	TRBJ2-2	CATRVTTPANTGELFF	TGTGCCACCAGAGTTACTACGCCCGCAAACACCGGGGAGCTGTTTTTT
TRBD1	TRBV19	.	TRBJ1-5	CASSPGGGNQPQHF	TGTGCCAGTAGTCCAGGGGGCGGCAATCAGCCCCAGCATTTT
TRBD2	TRBV18	.	TRBJ2-1	CASSPTSGGAWEQFF	TGTGCCAGCTCACCAACCAGCGGGGGGGCCTGGGAGCAGTTCTTC
.	TRBV5-5	.	TRBJ2-5	CASSFGSEETQYF	TGTGCCAGCAGCTTCGGGAGCGAAGAGACCCAGTACTTC
.	TRBV10-3	.	TRBJ1-2	CAINSDRANYGYTF	TGTGCCATCAACTCGGACAGAGCTAACTATGGCTACACCTTC
TRBD1	TRBV3-1/TRBV3-2	.	TRBJ1-1	CASSQAGTGFEAFF	TGTGCCAGCAGCCAAGCCGGGACAGGGTTTGAAGCTTTCTTT
TRBD1	TRBV6-5	.	TRBJ2-7	CASSRQGQATYEQYF	TGTGCCAGCAGTCGCCAGGGACAGGCAACCTACGAGCAGTACTTC
.	TRBV7-8	.	TRBJ2-7	CASSLGQPNYEQYF	TGTGCCAGCAGCTTAGGACAACCTAACTACGAGCAGTACTTC
.	TRBV9	.	TRBJ1-1	CASSVVAGFDTEAFF	TGTGCCAGCAGCGTAGTAGCGGGTTTTGACACTGAAGCTTTCTTT
.	TRBV3-1/TRBV3-2	.	TRBJ2-7	CASSRWQGYEQYF	TGTGCCAGCAGCCGGTGGCAGGGGTACGAGCAGTACTTC
.	TRBV30	.	TRBJ2-1	CAWSVTLAYNEQFF	TGTGCCTGGAGTGTTACATTGGCCTACAATGAGCAGTTCTTC
.	TRBV19	.	TRBJ2-2	CATGTETGELFF	TGTGCCACCGGGACTGAAACCGGGGAGCTGTTTTTT
TRBD1	TRBV2	.	TRBJ1-2	CASSERGQGGNGYTF	TGTGCCAGCAGTGAACGTGGACAGGGAGGGAATGGCTACACCTTC
.	TRBV7-2	few	TRBJ1-3	CASSLGVGFSGNTIYF	TGTGCCAGCAGCTTAGGGGTCGGGTTCTCTGGAAACACCATATATTTT
.	TRBV29-1	.	TRBJ1-1	CSVDPLNTEAFF	TGCAGCGTTGACCCGCTAAACACTGAAGCTTTCTTT
TRBD2	TRBV14	.	TRBJ2-5	CASRSRGQETQYF	TGTGCCAGCAGGTCGCGGGGGCAAGAGACCCAGTACTTC
TRBD1	TRBV30	.	TRBJ1-1	CAWSGTGTVPEAFF	TGTGCCTGGAGTGGAACCGGGACAGTTCCCGAAGCTTTCTTT
TRBD1	TRBV5-1	once	TRBJ1-1	CASSRQGAGTEAFF	TGCGCCAGCAGCCGACAGGGGGCAGGCACTGAAGCTTTCTTT
.	TRBV29-1	.	TRBJ1-1	CSVRVDSNTEAFF	TGCAGCGTTCGCGTGGACAGCAACACTGAAGCTTTCTTT
TRBD1	TRBV25-1	.	TRBJ1-2	CASSDLGQVGYGYTF	TGTGCCAGCAGTGACCTAGGACAGGTGGGGTATGGCTACACCTTC
TRBD1	TRBV12-5	.	TRBJ2-3	CASGSRQGARDTQYF	TGTGCTAGTGGTTCCCGACAGGGGGCTAGAGATACGCAGTATTTT
.	TRBV3-1/TRBV3-2	.	TRBJ1-1	CASSQSGTKNTEAFF	TGTGCCAGCAGCCAATCCGGGACAAAGAACACTGAAGCTTTCTTT
.	TRBV6-2/TRBV6-3	few	TRBJ1-5	CASSYPGRRGNQPQHF	TGTGCCAGCAGTTACCCCGGAAGGAGGGGCAATCAGCCCCAGCATTTT
.	TRBV7-9	.	TRBJ1-2	CASSLNDRIYGYTF	TGTGCCAGCAGCTTAAATGACAGGATCTATGGCTACACCTTC
TRBD1	TRBV6-5	.	TRBJ1-1	CASKLPDRDTEAFF	TGTGCCAGCAAGCTCCCAGACAGGGATACTGAAGCTTTCTTT
.	TRBV21-1	.	TRBJ1-4	CASSKAQGVNEKLFF	TGTGCCAGCAGCAAAGCGCAAGGGGTGAATGAAAAACTGTTTTTT
.	TRBV7-2	.	TRBJ1-1	CASSLAIQDTEAFF	TGTGCCAGCAGCTTAGCGATACAAGACACTGAAGCTTTCTTT
TRBD1	TRBV20-1	.	TRBJ2-2	CSASRTGRNTGELFF	TGCAGTGCTAGTCGGACAGGGAGAAACACCGGGGAGCTGTTTTTT
TRBD1	TRBV2	.	TRBJ2-2	CASLTYNRGTNTGELFF	TGTGCCAGCTTGACGTATAACAGGGGAACGAACACCGGGGAGCTGTTTTTT
.	TRBV12-3/TRBV12-4	.	TRBJ2-5	CASSPGQGETQYF	TGTGCCAGCAGCCCGGGCCAGGGAGAGACCCAGTACTTC
TRBD1	TRBV10-2	.	TRBJ2-7	CASSEIGAGGSSYEQYF	TGCGCCAGCAGTGAGATAGGGGCAGGGGGATCCTCCTACGAGCAGTACTTC
.	TRBV6-1	.	TRBJ2-1	CASRERGGGGYNEQFF	TGTGCCAGCAGAGAAAGAGGTGGAGGTGGGTACAATGAGCAGTTCTTC
TRBD1	TRBV27	.	TRBJ2-5	CASSSRTGRQETQYF	TGTGCCAGCAGCTCGCGGACAGGGCGCCAAGAGACCCAGTACTTC
TRBD1	TRBV4-2	.	TRBJ1-1	CASSQNNRGGEAFF	TGTGCCAGCAGCCAAAATAACAGGGGCGGTGAAGCTTTCTTT
.	TRBV18	.	TRBJ1-5	CASSPNWGRQPQHF	TGTGCCAGCTCACCAAACTGGGGGAGGCAGCCCCAGCATTTT
.	TRBV2	.	TRBJ1-4	CASSGAPGATNEKLFF	TGTGCCAGCAGTGGGGCCCCAGGCGCAACTAATGAAAAACTGTTTTTT
TRBD1	TRBV4-1	.	TRBJ2-2	CASSFRTGGGELFF	TGCGCCAGCAGCTTCAGGACAGGCGGCGGGGAGCTGTTTTTT
.	TRBV21-1	.	TRBJ1-1	CASSRSDTLHTEAFF	TGTGCCAGCAGCAGGAGTGATACCTTACACACTGAAGCTTTCTTT
.	TRBV5-1	.	TRBJ1-5	CASSLEGGNQPQHF	TGCGCCAGCAGCTTGGAGGGAGGCAATCAGCCCCAGCATTTT
TRBD1	TRBV6-5	.	TRBJ1-2	CASSYSARGRYTF	TGTGCCAGCAGTTACTCCGCCAGGGGGCGCTACACCTTC
TRBD1	TRBV27	once	TRBJ1-5	CASTRYRDSQPQHF	TGTGCCAGCACCCGATACAGGGACAGTCAGCCCCAGCATTTT
.	TRBV30	few	TRBJ2-2	CAWSVRGRELFF	TGTGCCTGGAGTGTACGCGGCCGGGAGCTGTTTTTT
TRBD1	TRBV29-1	.	TRBJ1-2	CSVEGKGQANYGYTF	TGCAGCGTTGAAGGGAAAGGACAGGCAAACTATGGCTACACCTTC
.	TRBV29-1	.	TRBJ2-7	CSVMTVYEQYF	TGCAGCGTTATGACAGTCTACGAGCAGTACTTC
.	TRBV5-1	once	TRBJ2-7	CASSLQGSSYEQYF	TGCGCCAGCAGCTTGCAGGGGAGCTCCTACGAGCAGTACTTC
.	TRBV6-6	.	TRBJ1-6	CASSRGQISYNSPLHF	TGTGCCAGCAGTCGAGGACAGATATCCTATAATTCACCCCTCCACTTT
.	TRBV30	.	TRBJ2-3	CAWSKGKDTQYF	TGTGCCTGGAGTAAGGGGAAAGATACGCAGTATTTT
TRBD2	TRBV7-2	.	TRBJ2-5	CASSSPGLAGQETQYF	TGTGCCAGCAGCTCTCCGGGACTAGCGGGCCAAGAGACCCAGTACTTC
.	TRBV3-1/TRBV3-2	.	TRBJ1-5	CASSQQQGQPQHF	TGTGCCAGCAGCCAACAACAGGGTCAGCCCCAGCATTTT
.	TRBV12-3/TRBV12-4	.	TRBJ1-2	CASSSRRAGTF	TGTGCCAGCAGTTCCCGCAGGGCGGGAACCTTC
.	TRBV4-1	.	TRBJ1-6	CASSQERYSPLHF	TGCGCCAGCAGCCAAGAGAGATATTCACCCCTCCACTTT
TRBD2	TRBV7-9	few	TRBJ2-7	CASRGPSGSYEQYF	TGTGCCAGCAGAGGCCCTAGCGGAAGCTACGAGCAGTACTTC
TRBD1	TRBV2	.	TRBJ1-2	CASSETGTGNGGYTF	TGTGCCAGCAGTGAAACCGGGACAGGCAACGGTGGCTACACCTTC